The 24 T cell receptor beta chains below were found in one sample sequenced in a study of Graves' ophthalmopathy and Graves' hyperthyroidism. Transcripts of RNA were the source for amplifying TCR beta CDR3 regions. HTBI-primed RT-PCR formed the first round, and a multiplex PCR formed the second. MiXCR was run by TCRdb on the multiplex PCR reads, yielding one entry per CDR3 protein. The table lists just over 400,000 distinct CDR3 sequences, approximately 21% of them singletons. Input material: peripheral blood. The receptors were sampled from a woman aged 18-29 years with stable Graves' hyperthyroidism.

This clonotype has a count of ten or more. This chain connects TRBV10-2 to TRBJ2-7; TRBD2 matches at 11 bases. With V trimmed by 6 bases and J by 5 bases, 3 bases remained unmatched. The germline V gene encodes CDR1 WSHSY and CDR2 SAAADI. The CDR3 has 13 amino acids. CDR3 sequence reads: CASRLAGVHEQYF. The CDR3 nucleotides read TGCGCCAGCAGACTAGCGGGAGTCCACGAGCAGTACTTC.

The chain is built from TRBV27 and TRBJ1-6; TRBD1 aligns across 7 bases. The ends lost 5 bases at V and 7 bases at J; junction bases unmatched: 11. Germline V gene sequence: CDR1 MNHEY, CDR2 SMNVEV (reference sequence). The CDR3 spans 16 residues. The CDR3 region is CASSTYSGQPNSPLHF. The CDR3 coding sequence is TGTGCCAGCAGTACCTACTCGGGACAGCCGAATTCACCCCTCCACTTT.

This clonotype was counted a few times. The chain recombines TRBV28 with TRBJ2-5; 12 bases map to TRBD1. Germline V gives CDR1 MDHEN, CDR2 SYDVKM. The CDR3 runs 18 residues. V lost 4 bases, J lost 3 bases, and 12 bases stayed unmatched. CDR3 protein: CASSSRGDRGLYEETQYF. DNA for the CDR3: TGTGCCAGCAGTTCGAGGGGGGACAGGGGGCTTTACGAAGAGACCCAGTACTTC.

This clonotype has at least ten counts. This chain links TRBV12-3 or TRBV12-4 with TRBJ2-7; the match to TRBD1 covers 8 bases. The CDR3 is made up of 14 amino acids. V lost 3 bases and J lost 7; bases outside the gene matches: 8. The CDR3 nucleotides read TGTGCCAGCAGTTTTAGGTCGACAGGGGAAGAGCAGTACTTC. Translating it yields CASSFRSTGEEQYF.

V is TRBV9 and J is TRBJ1-1; no definite D call. The ends were cut back, 0 bases at V and 1 base at J, with 4 bases in the middle. The CDR3 sequence is 13 residues long. The germline gives CDR1 SGDLS, CDR2 YYNGEE. CDR3 amino acids: CASSVGSNTEAFF. DNA for the CDR3: TGTGCCAGCAGCGTAGGGTCGAACACTGAAGCTTTCTTT. The whole variable domain, filled in from reference TRBV9 and TRBJ1-1, reads DSGVTQTPKHLITATGQRVTLRCSPRSGDLSVYWYQQSLDQGLQFLIQYYNGEERAKGNILERFSAQQFPDLHSELNLSSLELGDSALYFCASSVGSNTEAFFGQGTRLTVV.

This clonotype was recorded at least ten times. The chain joins TRBV29-1 to TRBJ2-7; 8 nucleotides align to TRBD1. The CDR3 spans 13 residues. Trimming at V came to 6 bases and at J to 0 bases, leaving 4 bases not matched to a gene. Per the germline V gene, CDR1 is SQVTM and CDR2 is ANQGSEA. CDR3 sequence reads: CSVLTGASYEQYF. For the CDR3, the DNA is TGCAGCGTACTGACAGGGGCCTCCTACGAGCAGTACTTC.

V usage is TRBV2 and J usage is TRBJ1-2; 7 nucleotides line up with TRBD1. Germline trimming cut 6 bases from V and 5 bases from J; bases unmatched to any gene: 9. CDR1 is SNHLY, CDR2 FYNNEI, per germline. The CDR3 spans 14 residues. The CDR3 bases are TGTGCCAGCAGAACGACAGGGACAAGGTATGGCTACACCTTC. Protein product: CASRTTGTRYGYTF.

The CDR3 is CASSLRWQQETQYF. Written as DNA, the CDR3 is TGTGCCAGCAGTTTAAGGTGGCAACAAGAGACCCAGTACTTC. The rearrangement joins TRBV27 to TRBJ2-5; D remains unclear. Germline V lookup: CDR1 MNHEY, CDR2 SMNVEV (reference sequence). Trimming pared 2 bases from V and 2 bases from J, leaving 9 bases between. The CDR3 spans 14 residues.

This clonotype has at least ten counts. The genes are TRBV6-1 and TRBJ2-5; 8 bases match TRBD1. Germline V gives CDR1 MNHNS, CDR2 SASEGT. The ends lost 7 bases at V and 5 bases at J; junction bases unmatched: 6. This CDR3 is 13 amino acids long. The DNA for the CDR3 is TGTGCCAGCACCGACAGGGGCCGCGAGACCCAGTACTTC. Translation gives CASTDRGRETQYF.

This clonotype was counted ten times or more. The chain is built from TRBV29-1 and TRBJ1-2, with 8 bases lining up with TRBD1. V lost 7 bases to trimming and J lost 6 bases; unmatched junction nucleotides: 7. This CDR3 spans 12 amino acids. CDR1 SQVTM and CDR2 ANQGSEA come from the germline V gene. CDR3 sequence reads: CSAETGDDGYTF. The CDR3, as DNA: TGCAGCGCCGAGACAGGGGATGATGGCTACACCTTC.

This chain links TRBV12-3 or TRBV12-4 with TRBJ2-7, with D unclear. Trimming cost V 3 bases and J 4 bases, with 10 bases left between them. The CDR3 spans 13 residues. CDR3 sequence: CASSFLSRYEQYF. In DNA form, the CDR3 reads TGTGCCAGCAGTTTTTTGTCGAGATACGAGCAGTACTTC.

At least ten counts were recorded for this clonotype. The rearrangement links TRBV11-2 to TRBJ2-7; TRBD1 or TRBD2 may be the D gene (5 bases each). The germline CDR1 and CDR2 sequences are SGHAT and FQNNGV. The CDR3 covers 15 residues. V was clipped by 5 bases and J by 3 bases, with 17 bases between them. The CDR3 DNA sequence: TGTGCCAGCAGCCATCTTTATAGAGGGGTCTACGAGCAGTACTTC. Protein sequence: CASSHLYRGVYEQYF.

This clonotype came up many times. The chain recombines TRBV6-6 with TRBJ2-5; 16 bases match TRBD2. This CDR3 is 21 amino acids long. J lost 0 bases, V lost 2 bases, and 12 bases had no gene match. The germline gives CDR1 MNHNY, CDR2 SVGAGI (reference sequence). CDR3 DNA sequence: TGTGCCAGCAGTTACCTGGGACTAGCGGGGGGGAGTGGGCGGTACCAAGAGACCCAGTACTTC. This codes for CASSYLGLAGGSGRYQETQYF.

In its sample, this clonotype was seen many times. V usage is TRBV29-1 and J usage is TRBJ1-1, with no clear D. CDR1 SQVTM and CDR2 ANQGSEA come from the germline V gene. V lost 5 bases and J lost 4, with 8 bases in between. CDR3 length: 11 residues. CDR3 sequence: CSVRFSTEAFF. Written as DNA, the CDR3 is TGCAGCGTTAGGTTCAGCACTGAAGCTTTCTTT. Full variable domain (outside the CDR3, taken from reference TRBV29-1 and TRBJ1-1): SAVISQKPSRDICQRGTSLTIQCQVDSQVTMMFWYRQQPGQSLTLIATANQGSEATYESGFVIDKFPISRPNLTFSTLTVSNMSPEDSSIYLCSVRFSTEAFFGQGTRLTVV.

This clonotype was picked up many times. This chain links TRBV28 with TRBJ1-4, with D perhaps TRBD1 (6 bases). The CDR3 extends over 14 amino acids. The V end was cut by 8 bases, the J end by 7 bases, with 17 bases between. Germline assignment: CDR1 MDHEN and CDR2 SYDVKM. CDR3 DNA sequence: TGTGCCAGCCTGCGGGAGGGAGGGGGTGAAAAACTGTTTTTT. It yields the protein CASLREGGGEKLFF.

This clonotype was counted many times. A read error is possible here, since a much larger clone lies one base away. This sequence joins TRBV27 and TRBJ2-2, with D hard to call. The germline V gene encodes CDR1 MNHEY and CDR2 SMNVEV (reference sequence). V gave up 3 bases and J gave up 1 base, with 3 bases separating them. The CDR3 runs 13 residues. CDR3 bases: TGTGCCAGCAGTTTTGGGAACACCGGGGAGCTGTTTTTT. This gives the protein CASSFGNTGELFF.

This clonotype was detected only a few times. The genes are TRBV9 and TRBJ1-1; D is unclear. Germline V gene sequence: CDR1 SGDLS, CDR2 YYNGEE. The ends were cut back, 1 base at V and 6 bases at J, with 7 bases in the middle. This CDR3 region has 12 residues. The CDR3 loop is CASSVLGAEAFF. The CDR3 DNA is TGTGCCAGCAGCGTACTGGGCGCTGAAGCTTTCTTT. The variable domain in full, completed from reference TRBV9 and TRBJ1-1, reads DSGVTQTPKHLITATGQRVTLRCSPRSGDLSVYWYQQSLDQGLQFLIQYYNGEERAKGNILERFSAQQFPDLHSELNLSSLELGDSALYFCASSVLGAEAFFGQGTRLTVV.

This clonotype was counted ten times or more. The V call is TRBV5-1, the J call TRBJ1-2, with 9 bases matching TRBD1. The germline CDR1 and CDR2 sequences are SGHRS and YFSETQ. The length of the CDR3 is 13 residues. V shed 3 bases and J 6 bases; nucleotides not matched to a gene: 3. CDR3 sequence (DNA): TGCGCCAGCAGCTGGGGGACAGGGAATGGCTACACCTTC. It translates to CASSWGTGNGYTF.

This sequence joins TRBV20-1 and TRBJ1-5; the D is unclear. This CDR3 is built from 14 residues. Trimming removed 3 bases from V and 2 bases from J, with 11 bases in between. CDR1 DFQATT and CDR2 SNEGSKA come from the germline V gene (reference sequence). The CDR3, as DNA: TGCAGTGCTAGGCGGGGTTGGGGCAATCAGCCCCAGCATTTT. It codes for CSARRGWGNQPQHF.

The table lists this clonotype with many counts. The chain carries TRBV30 and TRBJ1-1; D call uncertain. The V gene lost 2 bases and the J gene lost 1 base, with 14 bases spanning the gap. This CDR3 is built from 15 residues. Germline CDR1 reads GTSNPN; CDR2 reads SVGIG (reference sequence). Written as DNA, the CDR3 is TGTGCCTGGAGTAAATACTCGACGGGGAACACTGAAGCTTTCTTT. Translating gives CAWSKYSTGNTEAFF.

This clonotype was picked up many times. The chain uses TRBV24-1 and TRBJ2-7; weak D call: TRBD2 (6 bases). With 2 bases removed from V and 6 bases from J, the gap between germline ends came to 13 bases. The CDR3 has 14 residues. The germline CDR1 and CDR2 sequences are KGHDR and SFDVKD. The DNA for the CDR3 is TGTGCCACCAGTGATTCGCGGAGGGGCTCCGAGCAGTACTTC. Its translation: CATSDSRRGSEQYF.

This clonotype has only a few counts. The chain links TRBV2 to TRBJ1-2; 11 nucleotides line up with TRBD1. Germline CDR1 SNHLY, CDR2 FYNNEI. The CDR3 covers 14 residues. The V segment lost 6 bases and the J segment 3 bases; nucleotides outside the gene matches: 3. The CDR3 region has the DNA TGTGCCAGCAGGGACAGGGGGCTTGACTATGGCTACACCTTC. It encodes CASRDRGLDYGYTF.

This clonotype was found many times. The chain is built from TRBV11-3 and TRBJ2-2; D may be TRBD2 (6 bases). CDR1 SGHNT and CDR2 YENEEA come from the germline V gene. The CDR3 runs 15 residues. Trimming removed 1 base from V and 6 bases from J, with 12 bases in between. CDR3 residues: CASSLVAGSAGELFF. The CDR3 DNA reads TGTGCCAGCAGCTTAGTGGCGGGGTCCGCCGGGGAGCTGTTTTTT.

At least ten counts were recorded for this clonotype. The rearrangement links TRBV20-1 to TRBJ2-5, with 7 bases identical to TRBD2. The CDR3 covers 16 residues. The V gene's germline CDR1 is DFQATT and CDR2 SNEGSKA (reference sequence). J gave up 4 bases and V 2 bases, and 13 bases lay outside the gene matches. Written as DNA, the CDR3 is TGCAGTGCTAGACCGCTGGTGCGGGAGTTCCCAGAGACCCAGTACTTC. Its protein product is CSARPLVREFPETQYF.